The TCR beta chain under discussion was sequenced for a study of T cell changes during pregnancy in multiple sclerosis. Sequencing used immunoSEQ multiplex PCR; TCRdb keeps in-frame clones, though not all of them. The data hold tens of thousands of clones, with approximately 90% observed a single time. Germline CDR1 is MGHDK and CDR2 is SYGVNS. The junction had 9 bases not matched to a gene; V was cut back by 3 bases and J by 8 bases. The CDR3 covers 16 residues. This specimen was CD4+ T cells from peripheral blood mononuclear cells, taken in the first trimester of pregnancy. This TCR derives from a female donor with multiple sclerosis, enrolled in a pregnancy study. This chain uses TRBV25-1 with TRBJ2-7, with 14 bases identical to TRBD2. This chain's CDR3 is CASSDRGGTSGRKQYF. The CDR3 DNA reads TGTGCCAGCAGTGATAGGGGGGGGACTAGCGGGAGAAAGCAGTACTTC.